Listed here are 24 T cell receptor beta chains from one sample, sequenced in a study of brain T cells in children with intractable seizures. The data were produced by immunoSEQ multiplex PCR, yet TCRdb's version contains in-frame clones alone and is incomplete. The repertoire holds just under 65,000 clones, with around 96% as singletons. The source material was peripheral blood, sampled at surgery. The origin of the receptors is a boy younger than two with focal cortical dysplasia and intractable seizures.

The sample holds a few counts of this clone. V gene TRBV10-1 combines with J gene TRBJ1-2; possibly TRBD1 for D (6 bases). V dropped 2 bases and J dropped 6 bases, with 13 bases sitting between them. The V gene's germline CDR1 is WNHNN and CDR2 SYGVQD (reference sequence). The CDR3 has 14 amino acids. CDR3 bases: TGCGCCAGCAGTGAGAAGAAAGGGGGAGATGGCTACACCTTC. Translating gives CASSEKKGGDGYTF.

V gene TRBV5-8 combines with J gene TRBJ1-5; possible D gene TRBD1, 5 bases. Looked up from germline, CDR1 is SGHTS and CDR2 is YDEGEE. V lost 4 bases and J lost 7, with 18 bases in between. The CDR3 runs to 15 residues. In nucleotides, the CDR3 is TGTGCCAGCAGCCTCGACCTCGGCGGGGGACAGCCCCAGCATTTT. This gives the protein CASSLDLGGGQPQHF.

V usage is TRBV4-1 and J usage is TRBJ2-3; 13 nucleotides match TRBD2. This CDR3 is built from 19 residues. J gave up 1 base and V 3 bases, and 10 bases lay outside the gene matches. Germline CDR1 MGHRA, CDR2 YSYEKL. The CDR3 protein is CASSQTPLAGGMGTDTQYF. The CDR3, as DNA: TGCGCCAGCAGCCAGACACCACTAGCGGGAGGGATGGGCACAGATACGCAGTATTTT.

The CDR3 loop is CASSLIDSGSGNTIYF. The DNA for the CDR3 is TGTGCCAGCAGCTTGATCGACTCTGGCTCTGGAAACACCATATATTTT. The genes are TRBV7-8 and TRBJ1-3; D remains ambiguous. Germline loops: CDR1 SGHVS, CDR2 FQNEAQ. The V and J ends lost 3 bases and 0 bases respectively, with 12 bases between them. The CDR3 has 16 residues. Together with reference TRBV7-8 and TRBJ1-3, the CDR3 gives the full variable domain: GAGVSQSPRYKVAKRGQDVALRCDPISGHVSLFWYQQALGQGPEFLTYFQNEAQLDKSGLPSDRFFAERPEGSVSTLKIQRTQQEDSAVYLCASSLIDSGSGNTIYFGEGSWLTVV.

The chain recombines TRBV7-9 with TRBJ2-5, with a possible D match to TRBD1 (5 bases). Deletions cut 0 bases from V and 0 bases from J, with 11 bases between. The CDR3 totals 16 residues. Germline CDR1 and CDR2: SEHNR and FQNEAQ (reference sequence). For the CDR3, the DNA is TGTGCCAGCAGCTTAGCCCCCAAGGGGAACCAAGAGACCCAGTACTTC. Translating it yields CASSLAPKGNQETQYF. The full variable domain, completed using reference TRBV7-9 and TRBJ2-5, is DTGVSQNPRHKITKRGQNVTFRCDPISEHNRLYWYRQTLGQGPEFLTYFQNEAQLEKSRLLSDRFSAERPKGSFSTLEIQRTEQGDSAMYLCASSLAPKGNQETQYFGPGTRLLVL.

The J gene is TRBJ2-5, the V gene TRBV4-1, with D hard to call. This CDR3 comprises 14 residues. Looked up from germline, CDR1 is MGHRA and CDR2 is YSYEKL. V lost 1 base and J 1 base, leaving 7 bases between the germline ends. CDR3 loop: CASSQGAFQETQYF. Here the CDR3 DNA reads TGCGCCAGCAGCCAAGGAGCCTTCCAAGAGACCCAGTACTTC.

The chain recombines TRBV3-1 (or the pseudogene TRBV3-2) with TRBJ2-6; the D gene is possibly TRBD1 (5 bases). V lost 4 bases and J lost 0, with 16 bases in between. Germline V gene sequence: CDR1 LGHDT, CDR2 YNNKEL (reference sequence). The CDR3 totals 18 residues. The CDR3 DNA sequence: TGTGCCAGCAGCCCAGATGGGGCGCTCCCCTCTGGGGCCAACGTCCTGACTTTC. It translates to CASSPDGALPSGANVLTF.

This chain connects TRBV10-2 to TRBJ1-3, with 9 bases aligning to TRBD1. The germline V gene has CDR1 WSHSY and CDR2 SAAADI. Trimming cost V 5 bases and J 0 bases; bases outside gene matches: 8. This CDR3 is built from 17 residues. The CDR3 sequence: CASSPPGQGRSGNTIYF. The DNA of the CDR3 is TGCGCCAGCAGTCCTCCGGGACAGGGACGCTCTGGAAACACCATATATTTT.

This chain connects TRBV18 to TRBJ2-3, with a tentative D call TRBD1 (6 bases). The V gene's germline CDR1 is KGHSH and CDR2 LQKENI. The CDR3 has 14 residues. V lost 1 base, J lost 8 bases, and 13 bases lay in between. CDR3 DNA sequence: TGTGCCAGCTCACCACGGGGGCGCGAACCTACGCAGTATTTT. It specifies CASSPRGREPTQYF.

CDR3 sequence (DNA): TGTGCCAGCAGCTCACCGGGACTAGCTTCCTACGAGCAGTACTTC. Translating gives CASSSPGLASYEQYF. The chain has TRBV11-2 and TRBJ2-7, with TRBD2 matching 9 bases. The trim removed 4 bases at V and 1 base at J, leaving 5 bases unmatched. The CDR3 has 15 residues. Germline V gene data show CDR1 as SGHAT and CDR2 as FQNNGV.

This clone was detected once. The chain links TRBV12-3 or TRBV12-4 to TRBJ2-1, with D maybe TRBD2 (7 bases). V lost 6 bases and J 6 bases, leaving 12 bases between the germline ends. The CDR3 contains 13 residues. CDR3 residues: CASRGGLPNEQFF. The CDR3, as DNA: TGTGCCAGCAGGGGGGGGCTCCCCAATGAGCAGTTCTTC.

This chain joins TRBV7-2 and TRBJ2-7; maybe TRBD1 (6 bases). The CDR3 is made up of 17 amino acids. The germline CDR1 and CDR2 sequences are SGHTA and FQGNSA. V was trimmed by 2 bases and J by 0 bases, leaving 17 bases between them. In nucleotides, the CDR3 is TGTGCCAGCAGCTTAATTGGCAGGGGACCCCTCTCCTACGAGCAGTACTTC. It specifies CASSLIGRGPLSYEQYF.

J is TRBJ1-1 and V is TRBV18; D not certain. V was clipped by 2 bases and J by 1 base, with 11 bases between them. The CDR3 totals 15 residues. CDR1 is KGHSH, CDR2 LQKENI, per germline. CDR3 sequence (DNA): TGTGCCAGCTCACCAATTCACCGAGAGAACACTGAAGCTTTCTTT. Protein: CASSPIHRENTEAFF.

The CDR3 reads CASSYPAWRHGYTF. CDR3 in DNA: TGTGCCAGCAGCTATCCCGCGTGGAGGCATGGCTACACCTTC. This rearrangement joins TRBV5-6 to TRBJ1-2; D is undetermined. This CDR3 spans 14 amino acids. Germline assignment: CDR1 SGHDT and CDR2 YYEEEE. V was clipped by 3 bases and J by 6 bases, with 15 bases between them. Full variable domain (outside the CDR3, taken from reference TRBV5-6 and TRBJ1-2): DAGVTQSPTHLIKTRGQQVTLRCSPKSGHDTVSWYQQALGQGPQFIFQYYEEEERQRGNFPDRFSGHQFPNYSSELNVNALLLGDSALYLCASSYPAWRHGYTFGSGTRLTVV.

CDR3 nucleotides: TGTGCCAGCAGTTTACTAGCGGGAGGGCCTCATTCGGTCCACGAGCAGTACTTC. This gives the protein CASSLLAGGPHSVHEQYF. The chain uses TRBV28 and TRBJ2-7; 12 bases agree with TRBD2. Unmatched junction bases numbered 13, after V lost 2 bases and J lost 5 bases. CDR3 length: 18 amino acids. Germline V lookup: CDR1 MDHEN, CDR2 SYDVKM.

This chain joins TRBV25-1 and TRBJ1-1; D uncertain. V shed 2 bases and J shed 1 base, with 8 bases lying between them. The germline V gene encodes CDR1 MGHDK and CDR2 SYGVNS. This CDR3 contains 14 residues. CDR3 sequence: CASSENSWNTEAFF. CDR3 sequence (DNA): TGTGCCAGCAGTGAAAACAGCTGGAACACTGAAGCTTTCTTT.

This clone has a single count. J is TRBJ2-7 and V is TRBV23-1, with 9 positions matching TRBD1. TRBV23-1 is assigned to the ORF class and has an uncertain function. CDR3 length equals 18 residues. V dropped 0 bases and J dropped 1; count of bases not matched to a gene: 10. The chain's CDR3 is CASSQSIPDRGASYEQYF. The CDR3 DNA sequence: TGCGCCAGCAGTCAATCGATCCCGGACAGGGGTGCATCCTACGAGCAGTACTTC.

The chain recombines TRBV13 with TRBJ2-5; D gene ambiguous. The CDR3 has 14 amino acids. Trimming took 3 bases from V and 1 from J, leaving 9 bases between them. Germline CDR1 is PRHDT and CDR2 is FYEKMQ (reference sequence). The CDR3 nucleotides are TGTGCCAGCAGCTTCGCTACAGTCCAAGAGACCCAGTACTTC. Amino acids: CASSFATVQETQYF.

This rearrangement joins TRBV20-1 to TRBJ2-7, with D unclear. This CDR3 region has 12 residues. The V end lost 4 bases, the J end lost 3 bases, and 10 bases lay between the germline ends. Per the germline V gene, CDR1 is DFQATT and CDR2 is SNEGSKA (reference sequence). In DNA, the CDR3 is TGCAGTGCTAATGATGCGAGCTACGAGCAGTACTTC. Amino acid sequence: CSANDASYEQYF.

This clone has just one count. CDR3 sequence (DNA): TGTGCCAGCAGTTTACGGGGGAGGGACTACGAGCAGTACTTC. It translates to CASSLRGRDYEQYF. V is TRBV27 and J is TRBJ2-7, with 7 nucleotides matching TRBD2. CDR1 is MNHEY and CDR2 is SMNVEV in the germline V gene (reference sequence). The CDR3 spans 14 residues. The junction had 4 bases not matched to a gene; V was cut back by 2 bases and J by 3 bases.

The rearrangement joins TRBV4-1 to TRBJ2-3; possible D gene TRBD2, 6 bases. V dropped 4 bases and J dropped 4 bases, with 15 bases sitting between them. The CDR3 totals 15 residues. Germline CDR1 MGHRA, CDR2 YSYEKL. The CDR3 reads CASSRDLRRADTQYF. The CDR3, as DNA: TGCGCCAGCAGCCGGGACCTTCGGAGGGCAGATACGCAGTATTTT.

The J gene is TRBJ1-5, the V gene TRBV6-1, with a possible D match to TRBD1 (6 bases). The germline V and J ends were trimmed by 3 bases and 1 base, with 10 bases remaining between them. Looked up from germline, CDR1 is MNHNS and CDR2 is SASEGT. The CDR3 has 15 amino acids. The CDR3: CASSENRASNQPQHF. In DNA form, the CDR3 reads TGTGCCAGCAGTGAGAACAGGGCCAGCAATCAGCCCCAGCATTTT.

This sequence joins TRBV15 and TRBJ1-2; D not resolved. CDR3 length equals 13 residues. Germline-derived CDR1 and CDR2 are LNHNV and YYDKDF (reference sequence). The V end lost 1 base, the J end lost 8 bases, and 11 bases lay between the germline ends. The CDR3 DNA follows: TGTGCCACCAGCAGAGGACCGGCCTCCGGCTACACCTTC. Translating it yields CATSRGPASGYTF.

The rearrangement joins TRBV6-2 or TRBV6-3 to TRBJ2-7, with 8 nucleotides matching TRBD1. Germline V CDR1 and CDR2: MNHEY, SVGEGT. Unmatched junction bases numbered 6, after V lost 5 bases and J lost 3 bases. The CDR3 has 14 residues. The CDR3 spells CASSRQGISYEQYF. DNA of the CDR3: TGTGCCAGCAGTCGACAGGGGATCAGCTACGAGCAGTACTTC.